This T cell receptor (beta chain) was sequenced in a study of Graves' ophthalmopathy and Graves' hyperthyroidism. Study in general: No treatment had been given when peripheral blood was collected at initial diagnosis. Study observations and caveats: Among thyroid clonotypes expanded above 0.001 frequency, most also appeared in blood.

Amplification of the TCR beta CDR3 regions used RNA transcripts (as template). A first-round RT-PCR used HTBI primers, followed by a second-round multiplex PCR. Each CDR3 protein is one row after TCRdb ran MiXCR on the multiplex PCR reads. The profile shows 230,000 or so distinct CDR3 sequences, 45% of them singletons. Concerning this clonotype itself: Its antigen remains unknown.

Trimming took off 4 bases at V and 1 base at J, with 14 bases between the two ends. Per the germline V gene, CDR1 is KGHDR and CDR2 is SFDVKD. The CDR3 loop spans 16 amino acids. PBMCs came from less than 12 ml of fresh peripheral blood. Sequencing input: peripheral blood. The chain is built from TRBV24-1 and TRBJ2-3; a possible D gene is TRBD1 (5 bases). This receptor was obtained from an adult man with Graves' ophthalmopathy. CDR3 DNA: TGTGCCACCAGTGACAGAGGACACCCGGGCACAGATACGCAGTATTTT. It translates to CATSDRGHPGTDTQYF.